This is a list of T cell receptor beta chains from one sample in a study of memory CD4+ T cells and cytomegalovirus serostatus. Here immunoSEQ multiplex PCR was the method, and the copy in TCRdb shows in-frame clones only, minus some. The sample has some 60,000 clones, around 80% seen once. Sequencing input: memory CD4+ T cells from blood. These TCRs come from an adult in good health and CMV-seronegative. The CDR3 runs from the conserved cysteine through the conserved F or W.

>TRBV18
CASSPQTGINEKLFF
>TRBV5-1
CASSLEGTEQETQYF
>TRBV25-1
CASSDIQGKYF
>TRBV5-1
CASSLDLGGGNTIYF
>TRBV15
CATSRPDRLYGYTF
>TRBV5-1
CASSYDSLPYNEQFF
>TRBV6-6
CASRLRQYTEAFF
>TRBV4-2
CASAPEGLAGTYNEQFF
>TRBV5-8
CASSFWAGEVEQYF
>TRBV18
CASSPPGADYNEQFF
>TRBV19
CASSTLAGGGELFF
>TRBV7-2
CASSREGSNQPQHF
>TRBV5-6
CASSLGDRVITGELFF
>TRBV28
CAGSDDGWGTDTQYF
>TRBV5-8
CASSFVIRDTGELFF
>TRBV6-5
CASSYSRGSVSYEQYF
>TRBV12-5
CASGFGDAEQFF
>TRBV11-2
CASSLAQASSSYEQYF
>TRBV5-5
CASSLGTIQETQYF
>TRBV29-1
CSVYAGNRGNEQFF
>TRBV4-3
CASSRTGGYNNEQFF
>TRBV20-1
CSAREDREVLF
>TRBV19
CASSPGTAFGQPQHF
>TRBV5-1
CASRYSQETQYF
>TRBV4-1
CASSQDIAGGFDTDTQYF
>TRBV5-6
CASSSDRGPRNEQYF
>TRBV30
CAWSVGPQGGSLLFF
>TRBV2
CASSPGGLGRGEVGLGYEQYF
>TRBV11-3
CASSFRVPVLNEQFF
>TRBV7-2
CASRLGGSGNQPQHF
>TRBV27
CASKTARAANYGYTF
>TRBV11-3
CASSLGISSYNEQFF
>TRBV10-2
CASSRVRTGGPEGAEAFF
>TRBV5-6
CASSLGRVNTGELFF
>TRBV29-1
CSVRTQGLSIGELFF
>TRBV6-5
CASSRLAGGTGELFF
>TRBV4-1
CASSHIGRDRERKPQHF
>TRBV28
CASSFDYGYTF
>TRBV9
CASSPRDQGYEQYF
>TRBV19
CASSIVRRSRGRPEAFF
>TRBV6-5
CASSKGAGVQPQHF
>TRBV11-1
CASSLATGTDTIYF
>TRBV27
CASSLGNGFNQPQHF
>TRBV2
CASSMTGGSYNEQFF